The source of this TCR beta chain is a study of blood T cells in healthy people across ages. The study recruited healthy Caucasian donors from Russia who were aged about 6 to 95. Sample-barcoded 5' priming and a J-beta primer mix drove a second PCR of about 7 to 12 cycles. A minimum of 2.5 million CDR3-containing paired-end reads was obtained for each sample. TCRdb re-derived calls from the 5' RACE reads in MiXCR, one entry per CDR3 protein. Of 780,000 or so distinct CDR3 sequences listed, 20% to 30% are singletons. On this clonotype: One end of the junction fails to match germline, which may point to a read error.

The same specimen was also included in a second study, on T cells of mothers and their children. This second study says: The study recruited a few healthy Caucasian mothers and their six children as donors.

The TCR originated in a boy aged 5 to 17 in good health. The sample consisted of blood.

CDR3 sequence reads: CAWSDDSYGHAF. The CDR3 bases are TGTGCCTGGAGTGATGACAGCTATGGCCACGCCTTC. J is TRBJ1-2 and V is TRBV30; tentative D call: TRBD1 (5 bases). Germline V gene sequence: CDR1 GTSNPN, CDR2 SVGIG (reference sequence). The CDR3 extends over 12 amino acids.